This entry lists 28 T cell receptor beta chains sequenced from one sample in a study of blood T cell repertoires in COVID-19 (dated by TCRdb to 2018 to 2020). Receptor libraries were prepared by the immunoSEQ multiplex PCR assay. In its TCRdb copy, this immuneACCESS table keeps in-frame sequences only and misses some clones. Where compared with another copy, unresolved V genes explain less than half of these, and the others have no known cause. In all, the sample holds fewer than 250,000 clones, and around 83% of those were seen once. The leading ten clones occupy under 3.5% of the sample. The sequenced material came from peripheral blood. The receptor source for this set is a man aged 50-60 years with active or convalescent COVID-19.

This CDR3 is CAWSDGNTDTQYF. The CDR3 DNA reads TGTGCCTGGAGTGACGGGAACACAGATACGCAGTATTTT. The chain is built from TRBV30 and TRBJ2-3, with D possibly matching TRBD2 (5 bases). The germline CDR1 and CDR2 sequences are GTSNPN and SVGIG (reference sequence). The V gene lost 1 base and the J gene lost 2 bases, with 7 bases spanning the gap. The CDR3 is 13 amino acids.

This chain connects TRBV19 to TRBJ1-3; 8 bases align to TRBD1. Per germline, CDR1 LNHDA and CDR2 SQIVND (reference sequence). This CDR3 has 15 residues. V gave up 8 bases and J gave up 0 bases; unmatched junction bases: 6. CDR3: CASYSQGDSGNTIYF. The CDR3 DNA reads as TGTGCCAGTTATTCACAGGGGGACTCTGGAAACACCATATATTTT.

This chain connects TRBV11-2 to TRBJ2-1; possibly TRBD2 for D (5 bases). V shed 0 bases and J shed 5 bases, with 20 bases lying between them. Germline loops: CDR1 SGHAT, CDR2 FQNNGV. This CDR3 is built from 18 residues. CDR3 sequence: CASSLDPAVGPINNEQFF. CDR3 DNA: TGTGCCAGCAGCTTAGATCCAGCGGTGGGCCCTATTAACAATGAGCAGTTCTTC. Full variable domain (outside the CDR3, taken from reference TRBV11-2 and TRBJ2-1): EAGVAQSPRYKIIEKRQSVAFWCNPISGHATLYWYQQILGQGPKLLIQFQNNGVVDDSQLPKDRFSAERLKGVDSTLKIQPAKLEDSAVYLCASSLDPAVGPINNEQFFGPGTRLTVL.

The chain uses TRBV7-8 and TRBJ1-5; D may be TRBD1 (5 bases). The CDR3 sequence is 12 residues long. Trimming stripped 0 bases from V and 9 bases from J, with 6 bases between. Germline values: CDR1 SGHVS, CDR2 FQNEAQ. CDR3 sequence reads: CASSLAGGPQHF. The CDR3, as DNA: TGTGCCAGCAGCTTAGCGGGGGGGCCCCAGCATTTT.

The chain links TRBV28 to TRBJ1-2; 10 bases align to TRBD1. J lost 12 bases, V lost 5 bases, and 12 bases had no gene match. This CDR3 is built from 14 residues. Germline V gene sequence: CDR1 MDHEN, CDR2 SYDVKM. CDR3 in DNA: TGTGCCAGCAGTCCCGGAACCGGGACAGGGGAGGACACCTTC. This encodes CASSPGTGTGEDTF.

This sequence joins TRBV10-1 and TRBJ2-3; 11 nucleotides match TRBD2. The germline V gene encodes CDR1 WNHNN and CDR2 SYGVQD (reference sequence). The CDR3 is 15 amino acids. V lost 3 bases to trimming and J lost 6 bases; unmatched junction nucleotides: 5. DNA of the CDR3: TGCGCCAGCAGTGAAGCTAGCGGGGGGTGGGATACGCAGTATTTT. This encodes CASSEASGGWDTQYF.

This clone was observed a handful of times. The gene calls are TRBV11-2 and TRBJ2-7; D is undetermined. This CDR3 has 14 residues. Germline assignment: CDR1 SGHAT and CDR2 FQNNGV. Trimming took 2 bases from V and 1 from J, leaving 9 bases between them. The CDR3 DNA follows: TGTGCCAGCAGCTTAATTTTCAAATCCTACGAGCAGTACTTC. Translating it yields CASSLIFKSYEQYF.

The chain joins TRBV6-5 to TRBJ1-2; D uncertain. The V gene lost 2 bases and the J gene lost 2 bases, with 9 bases spanning the gap. CDR3 length: 14 residues. CDR1 MNHEY and CDR2 SVGAGI come from the germline V gene. The DNA for the CDR3 is TGTGCCAGCAGTTACAGCGAGGGAAACTATGGCTACACCTTC. Its protein product is CASSYSEGNYGYTF.

The chain is built from TRBV7-9 and TRBJ1-1; 7 bases are shared with TRBD1. Germline trimming cut 5 bases from V and 3 bases from J; bases unmatched to any gene: 9. This CDR3 contains 15 residues. CDR1 SEHNR and CDR2 FQNEAQ come from the germline V gene (reference sequence). DNA of the CDR3: TGTGCCAGCAGCCCCCGGGACAGATTGTACACTGAAGCTTTCTTT. This gives the protein CASSPRDRLYTEAFF.

This clone was seen only a few times. The chain employs TRBV29-1 and TRBJ1-2; 12 nucleotides line up with TRBD1. J gave up 12 bases and V 7 bases, and 9 bases lay outside the gene matches. The length of the CDR3 is 12 residues. Per germline, CDR1 SQVTM and CDR2 ANQGSEA. The CDR3 protein is CSGGQGASPHTF. The CDR3 bases are TGCAGCGGGGGACAGGGGGCTTCACCCCACACCTTC.

This clone appeared once. The genes are TRBV5-8 and TRBJ1-4, with 10 bases that match TRBD1. The CDR3 is 17 residues long. V shed 5 bases, J shed 0 bases, and the junction held 7 bases outside the gene matches. CDR1 and CDR2 (germline): SGHTS, YDEGEE. The CDR3 region has the DNA TGTGCCAGCAGTTCGGGACAGGGGATTTCAACTAATGAAAAACTGTTTTTT. It encodes CASSSGQGISTNEKLFF.

The J gene is TRBJ2-2, the V gene TRBV29-1; no clear D gene. The V gene lost 5 bases and the J gene lost 4 bases, with 5 bases spanning the gap. CDR3 length: 11 amino acids. Germline V CDR1 and CDR2: SQVTM, ANQGSEA. The CDR3 here is CSVRLTGELFF. CDR3 coding DNA: TGCAGCGTTCGACTCACCGGGGAGCTGTTTTTT.

This clone was observed a single time. The rearrangement uses TRBV5-1 and TRBJ2-1; 11 bases fit TRBD2. The V and J ends lost 2 bases and 8 bases, in that order; junction bases with no gene match: 6. Germline CDR1 is SGHRS and CDR2 is YFSETQ. The CDR3 is 15 residues long. Here the CDR3 DNA reads TGCGCCAGCAGCTTCGTAGCGGGAGGGAACGATGAGCAGTTCTTC. It specifies CASSFVAGGNDEQFF.

The V call is TRBV29-1, the J call TRBJ1-2; D not certain. CDR1 SQVTM and CDR2 ANQGSEA come from the germline V gene. With 0 bases removed from V and 8 bases from J, the gap between germline ends came to 10 bases. The CDR3 has 12 amino acids. The CDR3 loop is CSVEDRGRGYTF. CDR3 coding DNA: TGCAGCGTTGAAGATCGGGGTCGAGGCTACACCTTC. The variable domain in full, with the rest retrieved from reference TRBV29-1 and TRBJ1-2, is SAVISQKPSRDICQRGTSLTIQCQVDSQVTMMFWYRQQPGQSLTLIATANQGSEATYESGFVIDKFPISRPNLTFSTLTVSNMSPEDSSIYLCSVEDRGRGYTFGSGTRLTVV.

The CDR3 sequence: CASSQAGGRTDTQYF. In nucleotides, the CDR3 is TGCGCCAGCAGCCAAGCGGGGGGCAGGACAGATACGCAGTATTTT. The chain combines TRBV4-3 with TRBJ2-3; possible D gene TRBD2, 7 bases. V was trimmed by 1 base and J by 3 bases, leaving 11 bases between them. CDR1 and CDR2 (germline): LGHNA, YSLEER. CDR3 length: 15 residues.

The chain uses TRBV29-1 and TRBJ2-3; TRBD2 might be the D (5 bases). The CDR3 sequence is 11 residues long. In germline, CDR1 is SQVTM, CDR2 ANQGSEA. Deletions cut 6 bases from V and 5 bases from J, with 9 bases between. CDR3 nucleotide sequence: TGCAGCGTGCAACTAGGAGATACGCAGTATTTT. Translated: CSVQLGDTQYF.

This rearrangement joins TRBV27 to TRBJ2-4; 10 nucleotides align to TRBD2. In germline, CDR1 is MNHEY, CDR2 SMNVEV (reference sequence). V dropped 5 bases and J dropped 0; count of bases not matched to a gene: 13. This CDR3 is built from 19 residues. The CDR3 region is CASSLLAGACRLAKNIQYF. CDR3 coding DNA: TGTGCCAGCAGTCTGCTAGCGGGAGCCTGTCGGCTAGCCAAAAACATTCAGTACTTC.

This chain uses TRBV27 with TRBJ2-7; TRBD2 matches 13 bases. The CDR3 is made up of 18 amino acids. The germline CDR1 and CDR2 sequences are MNHEY and SMNVEV (reference sequence). J was trimmed by 6 bases and V by 6 bases; bases with no gene match: 17. The DNA of the CDR3 is TGTGCCAGCAGCCCTTCCGGGACTAGCGGGACCCTGAGGACCGAGCAGTACTTC. Protein sequence: CASSPSGTSGTLRTEQYF.

The chain uses TRBV5-1 and TRBJ2-3; D gene uncertain. CDR1 and CDR2 (germline): SGHRS, YFSETQ. This CDR3 spans 12 amino acids. The V end lost 1 base, the J end lost 4 bases, and 4 bases lay between the germline ends. The CDR3 reads CASSLSADTQYF. The CDR3 DNA is TGCGCCAGCAGCTTGTCGGCAGATACGCAGTATTTT.

The chain employs TRBV14 and TRBJ2-1; tentatively, D is TRBD1 (6 bases). Trimming took off 2 bases at V and 4 bases at J, with 6 bases between the two ends. There are 13 residues in the CDR3. Germline V gene data show CDR1 as SGHDN and CDR2 as FVKESK. The DNA of the CDR3 is TGTGCCAGCAGCCAAACAGGGTACAATGAGCAGTTCTTC. Protein: CASSQTGYNEQFF.

The chain recombines TRBV10-3 with TRBJ2-5; 11 bases are a match to TRBD2. V gave up 5 bases and J gave up 7 bases; unmatched junction bases: 12. The CDR3 runs to 16 residues. Germline values: CDR1 ENHRY, CDR2 SYGVKD. CDR3 region: CAISPRSSGGEATQYF. Written as DNA, the CDR3 is TGTGCCATCAGTCCCCGGAGTAGCGGGGGGGAAGCGACCCAGTACTTC.

CDR3 region: CAWTSGRADTGELFF. Written as DNA, the CDR3 is TGTGCCTGGACTAGCGGGAGGGCCGACACCGGGGAGCTGTTTTTT. The chain combines TRBV30 with TRBJ2-2, with 12 bases lining up with TRBD2. CDR1 is GTSNPN, CDR2 SVGIG, per germline (reference sequence). The junction had 3 bases not matched to a gene; V was cut back by 4 bases and J by 3 bases. The CDR3 is 15 residues long.

Here the CDR3 DNA reads TGTGCCAGCAAACAGGGGGTTATGACGAATTCACCCCTCCACTTT. This encodes CASKQGVMTNSPLHF. This chain links TRBV28 with TRBJ1-6; 8 positions agree with TRBD1. The CDR3 contains 15 residues. CDR1 MDHEN and CDR2 SYDVKM come from the germline V gene. The V and J ends lost 7 bases and 7 bases, in that order; junction bases with no gene match: 9.

The chain couples TRBV5-4 to TRBJ1-4; 7 bases agree with TRBD1. J was trimmed by 2 bases and V by 4 bases; bases with no gene match: 8. The CDR3 has 16 residues. Germline CDR1 SGHNT, CDR2 YYREEE (reference sequence). DNA of the CDR3: TGTGCCAGCAGCCTAGCCCTCAGGGGGACTAATGAAAAACTGTTTTTT. It is translated as CASSLALRGTNEKLFF. The whole variable domain, filled in from reference TRBV5-4 and TRBJ1-4, reads ETGVTQSPTHLIKTRGQQVTLRCSSQSGHNTVSWYQQALGQGPQFIFQYYREEENGRGNFPPRFSGLQFPNYSSELNVNALELDDSALYLCASSLALRGTNEKLFFGSGTQLSVL.

The J gene is TRBJ2-7, the V gene TRBV6-6; 10 nucleotides align to TRBD1. This CDR3 is built from 15 residues. The junction had 6 bases not matched to a gene; V was cut back by 4 bases and J by 3 bases. Germline CDR1 is MNHNY and CDR2 is SVGAGI (reference sequence). Here the CDR3 DNA reads TGTGCCAGCAGTTCCGGGACAGGGGACATCTACGAGCAGTACTTC. Protein product: CASSSGTGDIYEQYF.

J is TRBJ1-5 and V is TRBV19; 10 nucleotides align to TRBD1. J lost 7 bases, V lost 10 bases, and 10 bases had no gene match. The CDR3 length is 14 residues. Germline V gives CDR1 LNHDA, CDR2 SQIVND (reference sequence). The CDR3 protein is CATARQGAYQPQHF. The CDR3 coding sequence is TGTGCCACAGCGAGACAGGGGGCTTACCAGCCCCAGCATTTT.

CDR3: CASSLRGSRADTQYF. In nucleotides, the CDR3 is TGTGCCAGCAGTTTGCGAGGGAGTCGCGCAGATACGCAGTATTTT. The chain is built from TRBV28 and TRBJ2-3; possible D gene TRBD2, 5 bases. The CDR3 is 15 amino acids. Trimming cost V 3 bases and J 4 bases, with 14 bases left between them. The germline gives CDR1 MDHEN, CDR2 SYDVKM.

J is TRBJ2-5 and V is TRBV19, with TRBD1 matching over 8 bases. Germline trimming cut 5 bases from V and 5 bases from J; bases unmatched to any gene: 16. The germline V gene encodes CDR1 LNHDA and CDR2 SQIVND (reference sequence). CDR3 length: 17 amino acids. The CDR3 nucleotides read TGTGCCAGTAGTCGTCGTCTACAGGGGGGATTTCTTGAGACCCAGTACTTC. It is translated as CASSRRLQGGFLETQYF. Based on the CDR3 plus reference TRBV19 and TRBJ2-5, the full variable domain is DGGITQSPKYLFRKEGQNVTLSCEQNLNHDAMYWYRQDPGQGLRLIYYSQIVNDFQKGDIAEGYSVSREKKESFPLTVTSAQKNPTAFYLCASSRRLQGGFLETQYFGPGTRLLVL.